Below, 29 T cell receptor beta chains from the same sample are listed, as sequenced in a study of T cell responses to AZD1222 COVID-19 vaccine. Sequenced by immunoSEQ multiplex PCR; TCRdb stores in-frame clones only, minus some. The data hold around 130,000 clones, with about 89% observed a single time. The source was peripheral blood, collected 28 days after the second dose of the MenACWY control vaccine. Every receptor here comes from an adult who received the MenACWY meningococcal vaccine as a control.

This clone appeared a few times. The V call is TRBV7-3, the J call TRBJ2-1, with 8 nucleotides matching TRBD2. The V gene end was trimmed by 3 bases and the J gene end by 6 bases; junction bases not matched to a gene: 1. The germline CDR1 and CDR2 sequences are SGHTA and FQGTGA. This CDR3 has 13 residues. The CDR3 DNA follows: TGTGCCAGCAGCTTCGGGACTAGCAATGAGCAGTTCTTC. Translated, it gives CASSFGTSNEQFF.

The sample holds a few counts of this clone. V usage is TRBV6-5 and J usage is TRBJ1-6; the D gene is possibly TRBD1 (5 bases). Germline lookup yields CDR1 MNHEY and CDR2 SVGAGI. V was clipped by 6 bases and J by 8 bases, with 14 bases between them. The CDR3 is 14 residues long. In DNA, the CDR3 is TGTGCCAGCAGCAAGAAGGGACCGCATTCACCCCTCCACTTT. Its translation is CASSKKGPHSPLHF.

V and J are TRBV9 and TRBJ2-2; no definite D call. The CDR3 contains 17 residues. CDR1 is SGDLS, CDR2 YYNGEE, per germline. V was pared by 7 bases and J by 7 bases, with 26 bases between. The DNA for the CDR3 is TGTGCCAGCGGACCTGATAACCTTGCGAAGGTGATCGGGGAGCTGTTTTTT. Encoded protein: CASGPDNLAKVIGELFF.

This clone was seen more than once but under ten times. J is TRBJ2-2 and V is TRBV7-9, with 13 positions matching TRBD2. CDR1 is SEHNR, CDR2 FQNEAQ, per germline (reference sequence). The CDR3 spans 18 residues. With V trimmed by 5 bases and J by 4 bases, 10 bases remained unmatched. The CDR3 protein is CASSRNRLAGGRTGELFF. In DNA form, the CDR3 reads TGTGCCAGCAGCCGAAATAGACTAGCGGGAGGCCGCACCGGGGAGCTGTTTTTT.

The chain combines TRBV6-1 with TRBJ2-7; unclear D gene. The CDR3 is made up of 11 amino acids. V was clipped by 1 base and J by 6 bases, with 4 bases between them. Germline lookup yields CDR1 MNHNS and CDR2 SASEGT. Here the CDR3 DNA reads TGTGCCAGCAGTGAAGGTGGCGAGCAGTACTTC. Protein: CASSEGGEQYF.

The chain combines TRBV18 with TRBJ2-7, with TRBD2 matching over 9 bases. V was pared by 3 bases and J by 3 bases, with 3 bases of the junction left unmatched. There are 14 residues in the CDR3. Germline lookup yields CDR1 KGHSH and CDR2 LQKENI. CDR3 region: CASSPGLALYEQYF. The CDR3 coding sequence is TGTGCCAGCTCACCGGGACTAGCTCTCTACGAGCAGTACTTC.

V is TRBV9 and J is TRBJ1-6; 9 bases are shared with TRBD1. Trimming removed 3 bases from V and 14 bases from J; junction bases left unmatched: 6. CDR3 length: 13 amino acids. Germline V gene sequence: CDR1 SGDLS, CDR2 YYNGEE. DNA for the CDR3: TGTGCCAGCAGCGCGGGACAGGGAGACACCCTCCACTTT. Protein sequence: CASSAGQGDTLHF.

The rearrangement links TRBV19 to TRBJ1-2, with no clear D. The length of the CDR3 is 12 residues. Germline V CDR1 and CDR2: LNHDA, SQIVND (reference sequence). Between the trimmed V and J ends, which lost 5 bases and 5 bases, there was a span of 9 bases. The CDR3 loop reads CASSYTDYGYTF. The CDR3 region has the DNA TGTGCCAGTAGTTATACAGATTATGGCTACACCTTC.

This clone appeared a single time. The chain is built from TRBV19 and TRBJ1-1, with 8 bases matching TRBD1. The germline V gene has CDR1 LNHDA and CDR2 SQIVND (reference sequence). Trimming took 1 base from V and 5 from J; bases not matched to a gene: 3. The CDR3 is 14 residues long. The chain's CDR3 is CASSIGDRGTEAFF. CDR3 DNA: TGTGCCAGTAGTATAGGTGACAGGGGTACTGAAGCTTTCTTT.

Only a few counts were recorded for this clone. The rearrangement links TRBV19 to TRBJ2-7; 7 nucleotides match TRBD1. V gave up 3 bases and J gave up 4 bases; unmatched junction bases: 9. The CDR3 length is 15 residues. From germline, CDR1 is LNHDA and CDR2 SQIVND (reference sequence). CDR3 bases: TGTGCCAGTAGTATCCAGTGGACAGGTCAGTACGAGCAGTACTTC. It translates to CASSIQWTGQYEQYF.

This chain connects TRBV10-2 to TRBJ2-1; 11 bases align to TRBD2. The germline CDR1 and CDR2 sequences are WSHSY and SAAADI. The CDR3 runs 15 residues. Unmatched junction bases numbered 4, after V lost 5 bases and J lost 4 bases. This CDR3 reads CASSPTSGVYNEQFF. DNA for the CDR3: TGCGCCAGCAGTCCGACTAGCGGGGTTTACAATGAGCAGTTCTTC.

The chain employs TRBV24-1 and TRBJ2-5, with D perhaps TRBD2 (6 bases). V was trimmed by 0 bases and J by 1 base, leaving 11 bases between them. The CDR3 loop spans 16 amino acids. Germline CDR1 reads KGHDR; CDR2 reads SFDVKD. CDR3 protein: CATSDLQTGGQETQYF. The DNA for the CDR3 is TGTGCCACCAGTGATTTGCAAACCGGGGGCCAAGAGACCCAGTACTTC.

The chain links TRBV18 to TRBJ2-2, with 8 nucleotides matching TRBD1. Germline V gene data show CDR1 as KGHSH and CDR2 as LQKENI. The CDR3 has 15 amino acids. J was trimmed by 1 base and V by 2 bases; bases with no gene match: 0. The DNA of the CDR3 is TGTGCCAGCTCACCAGGACAGGGGAACACCGGGGAGCTGTTTTTT. Translated: CASSPGQGNTGELFF.

The rearrangement joins TRBV28 to TRBJ1-4; TRBD1 matches 8 bases. Germline-derived CDR1 and CDR2 are MDHEN and SYDVKM. Trimming cost V 5 bases and J 8 bases; bases outside gene matches: 4. The CDR3 is 13 amino acids. CDR3: CASSQGAREKLFF. The CDR3 nucleotides read TGTGCCAGCAGTCAGGGGGCGCGGGAAAAACTGTTTTTT.

The chain uses TRBV19 and TRBJ1-5; D is uncertain. V dropped 7 bases and J dropped 0 bases, with 13 bases sitting between them. Germline V lookup: CDR1 LNHDA, CDR2 SQIVND (reference sequence). The CDR3 loop spans 15 amino acids. CDR3 region: CASTPLHYSNQPQHF. CDR3 bases: TGTGCCAGTACCCCCTTGCATTATAGCAATCAGCCCCAGCATTTT.

This clone was observed a single time. The V gene is TRBV20-1, the J gene TRBJ2-1; a weak D match, TRBD2 (6 bases). This CDR3 region has 11 residues. Germline assignment: CDR1 DFQATT and CDR2 SNEGSKA (reference sequence). V was clipped by 2 bases and J by 13 bases, with 12 bases between them. The CDR3 reads CSARPGETQFF. CDR3 nucleotide sequence: TGCAGTGCTAGACCGGGGGAGACCCAGTTCTTC.

The chain is built from TRBV7-2 and TRBJ2-7, with TRBD1 as a possible D gene (8 bases). Trimming removed 5 bases from V and 3 bases from J, with 14 bases in between. This CDR3 spans 14 amino acids. The germline CDR1 and CDR2 sequences are SGHTA and FQGNSA. For the CDR3, the DNA is TGTGCCAGCAGCAAGGACAGGGACTACTACGAGCAGTACTTC. Amino acid sequence: CASSKDRDYYEQYF. The full variable domain, with the rest looked up from reference TRBV7-2 and TRBJ2-7, is GAGVSQSPSNKVTEKGKDVELRCDPISGHTALYWYRQSLGQGLEFLIYFQGNSAPDKSGLPSDRFSAERTGGSVSTLTIQRTQQEDSAVYLCASSKDRDYYEQYFGPGTRLTVT.

Notes on this clone: Other DNA sequences in this specimen translate into the identical CDR3. The chain couples TRBV9 to TRBJ2-1; 7 bases agree with TRBD2. Germline V lookup: CDR1 SGDLS, CDR2 YYNGEE. The junction had 5 bases not matched to a gene; V was cut back by 2 bases and J by 3 bases. This CDR3 contains 15 residues. CDR3 sequence: CASSVGGSGYNEQFF. In DNA form, the CDR3 reads TGTGCCAGCAGCGTGGGCGGGAGCGGCTACAATGAGCAGTTCTTC.

The rearrangement uses TRBV30 and TRBJ2-5; D may be TRBD2 (6 bases). The CDR3 runs 12 residues. Germline V lookup: CDR1 GTSNPN, CDR2 SVGIG (reference sequence). V lost 2 bases to trimming and J lost 3 bases, with 7 bases between them. CDR3 loop: CAWSLAKETQYF. DNA for the CDR3: TGTGCCTGGAGTCTAGCGAAAGAGACCCAGTACTTC. The entire variable domain, with the rest obtained from reference TRBV30 and TRBJ2-5, is as follows: SQTIHQWPATLVQPVGSPLSLECTVEGTSNPNLYWYRQAAGRGLQLLFYSVGIGQISSEVPQNLSASRPQDRQFILSSKKLLLSDSGFYLCAWSLAKETQYFGPGTRLLVL.

The CDR3 DNA reads TGCAGTGCTAGTTCAGGGACAGATAGCAATCAGCCCCAGCATTTT. It specifies CSASSGTDSNQPQHF. The V and J genes are TRBV20-1 and TRBJ1-5, with 7 bases lining up with TRBD1. Germline values: CDR1 DFQATT, CDR2 SNEGSKA (reference sequence). V gave up 3 bases and J gave up 0 bases; unmatched junction bases: 5. CDR3 length: 15 amino acids.

The chain joins TRBV6-2 or TRBV6-3 to TRBJ2-2, with 10 bases aligning to TRBD2. Germline V gives CDR1 MNHEY, CDR2 SVGEGT. The CDR3 length is 17 residues. V shed 5 bases and J 4 bases; nucleotides not matched to a gene: 10. The CDR3 coding sequence is TGTGCCAGCAGTGCACTAGCGGGAAGAATCACCACCGGGGAGCTGTTTTTT. It encodes CASSALAGRITTGELFF.

The chain has TRBV5-1 and TRBJ1-4; D unclear. This CDR3 contains 15 residues. The germline V gene encodes CDR1 SGHRS and CDR2 YFSETQ. Trimming took 0 bases from V and 0 from J, leaving 6 bases between them. In nucleotides, the CDR3 is TGCGCCAGCAGCTTGGGACCGACAACTAATGAAAAACTGTTTTTT. Its translation: CASSLGPTTNEKLFF.

This chain links TRBV10-3 with TRBJ2-7; TRBD2 aligns across 9 bases. The CDR3 runs 14 residues. V shed 6 bases, J shed 1 base, and the junction held 4 bases outside the gene matches. The germline CDR1 and CDR2 sequences are ENHRY and SYGVKD. CDR3 region: CAIRERGESYEQYF. Here the CDR3 DNA reads TGTGCCATCAGGGAGCGGGGGGAGTCCTACGAGCAGTACTTC.

The chain has TRBV19 and TRBJ1-6; 9 positions match TRBD1. J was trimmed by 7 bases and V by 7 bases; bases with no gene match: 8. The V gene's germline CDR1 is LNHDA and CDR2 SQIVND (reference sequence). There are 15 residues in the CDR3. The chain's CDR3 is CASKEGGQGNSPLHF. The CDR3 nucleotides read TGTGCCAGTAAAGAGGGGGGACAGGGAAATTCACCCCTCCACTTT.

This chain links TRBV7-2 with TRBJ2-1, with 9 bases matching TRBD2. Germline CDR1 SGHTA, CDR2 FQGNSA. V lost 1 base and J lost 7; bases outside the gene matches: 11. The CDR3 extends over 17 amino acids. In nucleotides, the CDR3 is TGTGCCAGCAGCTTAGATCTAGCGGGGTCCTCGAGGAATGAGCAGTTCTTC. This sequence encodes CASSLDLAGSSRNEQFF. The full variable domain, with the rest looked up from reference TRBV7-2 and TRBJ2-1, is GAGVSQSPSNKVTEKGKDVELRCDPISGHTALYWYRQSLGQGLEFLIYFQGNSAPDKSGLPSDRFSAERTGGSVSTLTIQRTQQEDSAVYLCASSLDLAGSSRNEQFFGPGTRLTVL.

In this sample, this clone turned up a few times. This chain connects TRBV10-2 to TRBJ2-7; a weak D match, TRBD2 (5 bases). V lost 6 bases and J lost 2, with 8 bases in between. CDR1 and CDR2 (germline): WSHSY, SAAADI. CDR3 length: 12 residues. CDR3 coding DNA: TGCGCCAGCAGCATCGGGACCTACGAGCAGTACTTC. Protein product: CASSIGTYEQYF.

J is TRBJ2-3 and V is TRBV2; 7 nucleotides match TRBD2. With V trimmed by 8 bases and J by 1 base, 3 bases remained unmatched. Germline assignment: CDR1 SNHLY and CDR2 FYNNEI. CDR3 length: 13 residues. The CDR3 coding sequence is TGTGCCAGCCGGGAGGTTGGCACAGATACGCAGTATTTT. It is translated as CASREVGTDTQYF.

This clone was seen once. V is TRBV11-3 and J is TRBJ2-2; D is unresolved. This CDR3 has 15 residues. CDR1 is SGHNT, CDR2 YENEEA, per germline. V gave up 1 base and J gave up 0 bases, with 6 bases separating them. DNA for the CDR3: TGTGCCAGCAGCTTAGGATCCGCGAACACCGGGGAGCTGTTTTTT. Residues: CASSLGSANTGELFF.

This clone was counted between two and nine times. For the CDR3, the DNA is TGTGCCAGCAGCGTAGCGGGGGATCAGCCCCAGCATTTT. It yields the protein CASSVAGDQPQHF. The V gene is TRBV9, the J gene TRBJ1-5; maybe TRBD1 (5 bases). V was shortened by 0 bases and J by 5 bases, with 6 bases between the two germline ends. CDR3 length: 13 amino acids. Germline-derived CDR1 and CDR2 are SGDLS and YYNGEE.